What follows are 23 T cell receptor beta chains derived from one specimen sequenced in a study of tumor and adjacent non-tumor tissue in lung cancer. RNA was extracted from bulk tissue without any cell sorting. The library came from three nested PCR rounds adapted from ARM-PCR protocols. TCRdb reprocessed the multiplex PCR reads with MiXCR, giving one entry per CDR3 protein. The sample carries about 70,000 distinct CDR3 sequences, about 80% recorded once. The specimen sequenced was lung tumor tissue. Receptor source: a man in his fifties or sixties with non-small cell lung cancer.

With respect to this clonotype: This CDR3 fails to terminate in the conserved phenylalanine or tryptophan, so it likely reflects a read error. CDR3 coding DNA: TGCAGCGTGAGGGTTTCTAGTTCGGTGGCCGACGTCCTGACTATC. Amino acids: CSVRVSSSVADVLTI. This sequence joins TRBV29-1 and TRBJ2-6; D perhaps matches TRBD2 (5 bases). Germline CDR1 SQVTM, CDR2 ANQGSEA. The length of the CDR3 is 15 residues.

As concerns this clonotype: The junction shows a germline mismatch at one end, possibly a read error. V gene TRBV20-1 combines with J gene TRBJ2-7; D possibly matches TRBD1 or TRBD2 (5 bases each). From germline, CDR1 is DFQATT and CDR2 SNEGSKA (reference sequence). The length of the CDR3 is 14 residues. The CDR3 protein is CSAQRRDGAYKHYF. Written as DNA, the CDR3 is TGCAGTGCTCAACGCCGGGACGGAGCCTACAAGCACTACTTC.

As for this clonotype: A junction end diverges from the germline sequence, so it may reflect a read error. The chain has TRBV6-1 and TRBJ2-6; D not resolved. The CDR3 is 14 amino acids. Germline V lookup: CDR1 MNHNS, CDR2 SASEGT. The CDR3 spells CASRPQVVANVLAF. The CDR3 nucleotides are TGTGCCAGCAGACCCCAGGTGGTGGCCAACGTCCTGGCTTTC.

To note about this clonotype: It may be a read error: a sequence one base away is much more abundant. The DNA for the CDR3 is TGCAGTGCTATCCGGGGGGCTGGGGCCAGAGCTTTCTTT. Translation: CSAIRGAGARAFF. V is TRBV20-1 and J is TRBJ1-1; perhaps TRBD1 as D (6 bases). This CDR3 contains 13 residues. V lost 4 bases to trimming and J lost 10 bases, with 19 bases between them. Germline V gene data show CDR1 as DFQATT and CDR2 as SNEGSKA (reference sequence).

V gene TRBV20-1 combines with J gene TRBJ2-3; 10 positions match TRBD1. Germline V CDR1 and CDR2: DFQATT, SNEGSKA (reference sequence). This CDR3 is built from 14 residues. For the CDR3, the DNA is TGCAATACTAATCCCGGACAGGGGGGTGATACGCAGTATTTT. Translation gives CNTNPGQGGDTQYF.

A note on this clonotype: Compared with germline, one end of the junction differs, possibly owing to a read error. V is TRBV6-1 and J is TRBJ2-2; 8 nucleotides match TRBD1. Germline V gives CDR1 MNHNS, CDR2 SASEGT. The CDR3 totals 16 residues. The DNA of the CDR3 is TGTGGCAGCAGGGGAGGCCAGGGGGCGAACACCGGGGAGCTGTCTTTT. It is translated as CGSRGGQGANTGELSF.

Comment on this clonotype: At one end, the junction sequence differs from germline, possibly due to a read error. The CDR3 here is CASHPGTGPTTNVKLFF. CDR3 coding DNA: TGTGCCAGCCATCCCGGGACGGGACCGACAACTAATGTAAAACTGTTTTTT. The V and J genes are TRBV12-3 or TRBV12-4 and TRBJ1-4; TRBD1 might be the D (5 bases). The CDR3 contains 17 residues.

With regard to this clonotype: A single base separates this from a much larger clone, so it may be a read error. The chain combines TRBV28 with TRBJ1-2, with D hard to call. This CDR3 comprises 12 residues. Germline lookup yields CDR1 MDHEN and CDR2 SYDVKM. V lost 6 bases and J lost 4, with 9 bases in between. CDR3 residues: CASRAELYGYTF. CDR3 nucleotide sequence: TGTGCCAGCAGGGCGGAGCTCTATGGCTACACCTTC.

Of note for this clonotype: Since the CDR3 does not end with the conserved phenylalanine or tryptophan, this likely comes from a read error. The DNA is left out, because the CDR3 cannot be placed on it with certainty; the CDR3 is given as TCRdb lists it. V and J are TRBV12-3 or TRBV12-4 and TRBJ2-7. Ends included, the CDR3 has 15 residues. The CDR3 spells CASSAKTQIQYEQYL.

To note about this clonotype: Sequence at one end of the junction differs from germline and may be a read error. The chain joins TRBV20-1 to TRBJ2-7; 7 bases align to TRBD1. Germline CDR1 DFQATT, CDR2 SNEGSKA (reference sequence). The CDR3 has 12 amino acids. The CDR3 DNA is TGCAGTGCGGGGGACAGACACGACGAGCACTACTTC. Its protein is CSAGDRHDEHYF.

V is TRBV20-1 and J is TRBJ2-5, with TRBD1 matching 9 bases. The germline V gene has CDR1 DFQATT and CDR2 SNEGSKA (reference sequence). After removal of 8 bases from V and 4 bases from J, the junction contained 8 bases not matched to a gene. The length of the CDR3 is 13 residues. As DNA, the CDR3 is TGCAGTTCTGCACAGGGGGCGACAGAGACCCAGTACTTC. Protein product: CSSAQGATETQYF.

A single count supports this clonotype. The V call is TRBV29-1, the J call TRBJ2-1, with unresolved D. The germline V and J ends were trimmed by 4 bases and 3 bases, with 13 bases remaining between them. This CDR3 is 14 amino acids long. Germline V gene data show CDR1 as SQVTM and CDR2 as ANQGSEA. CDR3 sequence reads: CSVVLGSYYNEQFF. Written as DNA, the CDR3 is TGCAGCGTTGTATTGGGAAGCTACTACAATGAGCAGTTCTTC.

To note about this clonotype: An end of the junction differs from the germline gene, which may be a read error. The rearrangement uses TRBV20-1 and TRBJ1-5; a possible D gene is TRBD1 (6 bases). The CDR3 spans 13 residues. The germline gives CDR1 DFQATT, CDR2 SNEGSKA (reference sequence). The CDR3 DNA is TGCAATGCTAGGTTGTGGGACAATCGGCCCCAGCATTTT. It translates to CNARLWDNRPQHF.

Worth noting for this clonotype: No conserved phenylalanine or tryptophan is present at the end of the CDR3, so a read error is the likely explanation. The chain couples TRBV6-6 to TRBJ2-3; 9 nucleotides align to TRBD1. This CDR3 region has 12 residues. Germline CDR1 is MNHNY and CDR2 is SVGAGI (reference sequence). The CDR3: CASSYRGLTQYS. For the CDR3, the DNA is TGTGCAAGCAGTTACAGGGGGCTTACGCAGTATTCT.

This clonotype came up many times. This sequence joins TRBV28 and TRBJ2-7, with D maybe TRBD2 (6 bases). CDR1 and CDR2 (germline): MDHEN, SYDVKM. V lost 2 bases and J 1 base, leaving 15 bases between the germline ends. The CDR3 length is 16 residues. The CDR3 DNA reads TGTGCCAGCAGTTTAGTTGGGGGAGGACTTTCCTACGAGCAGTACTTC. It is translated as CASSLVGGGLSYEQYF.

At least ten counts were recorded for this clonotype. V is TRBV20-1 and J is TRBJ1-4, with D maybe TRBD1 (5 bases). V was cut by 0 bases and J by 4 bases, with 18 bases left in between. Germline V lookup: CDR1 DFQATT, CDR2 SNEGSKA (reference sequence). The CDR3 consists of 17 residues. CDR3 in DNA: TGCAGTGCTAGAGATGACTCGGGACTCACGTTTAATGAAAAACTGTTTTTT. Residues: CSARDDSGLTFNEKLFF.

V usage is TRBV5-4 and J usage is TRBJ2-3; the match to TRBD2 covers 8 bases. CDR1 SGHNT and CDR2 YYREEE come from the germline V gene (reference sequence). There are 16 residues in the CDR3. The CDR3 protein is CSISPIEREPGDTQYF. The CDR3 DNA reads TGTTCCATCAGCCCTATCGAGCGGGAGCCGGGGGATACGCAGTATTTT.

This clonotype was detected a few times. CDR3 region: CASSIAGVQNIQYF. CDR3 in DNA: TGCGCCAGCAGCATCGCGGGAGTTCAAAACATTCAGTACTTC. This chain joins TRBV5-1 and TRBJ2-4, with TRBD2 matching over 7 bases. This CDR3 region has 14 residues. The ends lost 4 bases at V and 5 bases at J; junction bases unmatched: 6. Germline V lookup: CDR1 SGHRS, CDR2 YFSETQ.

This sequence joins TRBV7-9 and TRBJ1-6; 9 nucleotides align to TRBD1. V lost 5 bases and J lost 10; bases outside the gene matches: 6. The length of the CDR3 is 14 residues. Germline values: CDR1 SEHNR, CDR2 FQNEAQ (reference sequence). CDR3 sequence (DNA): TGTGCCAGCAGCGCAGACAGGGGGTACTCACCCCTCCACTTT. Its protein is CASSADRGYSPLHF.

As to this clonotype: The junction and the germline gene differ at one end; a read error may be behind it. The chain recombines TRBV11-1 with TRBJ2-2; weak D call: TRBD2 (5 bases). The CDR3 is made up of 14 amino acids. Germline CDR1 is SGHAT and CDR2 is FQDESV (reference sequence). The CDR3: CPSSFTSGTGKLFF. The CDR3 coding sequence is TGTCCCAGCAGCTTTACTAGTGGCACCGGGAAGCTGTTTTTT. The entire variable domain, with the rest obtained from reference TRBV11-1 and TRBJ2-2, is as follows: EAEVAQSPRYKITEKSQAVAFWCDPISGHATLYWYRQILGQGPELLVQFQDESVVDDSQLPKDRFSAERLKGVDSTLKIQPAELGDSAMYLCPSSFTSGTGKLFFGEGSRLTVL.

Of note for this clonotype: The junction departs from germline at one end; a sequencing error may be responsible. V usage is TRBV20-1 and J usage is TRBJ2-1; 10 positions agree with TRBD2. There are 15 residues in the CDR3. The germline V gene has CDR1 DFQATT and CDR2 SNEGSKA (reference sequence). The CDR3 nucleotides read TGCAGTGCTAGCACGGGGACTAGCGAGTACAATGAGCAACTCTTC. Translated: CSASTGTSEYNEQLF.

Notes on this clonotype: At one of its ends the junction is not consistent with the germline gene, which may arise from a read error. This chain connects TRBV20-1 to TRBJ2-7; 7 positions agree with TRBD1. Per the germline V gene, CDR1 is DFQATT and CDR2 is SNEGSKA (reference sequence). This CDR3 region has 19 residues. CDR3 bases: TGCAGTGCTAGAAGTAGAATGCCGCTCGACAGGGCTGGCTCCTACGATCAGTACTTC. This codes for CSARSRMPLDRAGSYDQYF.

This clonotype was seen once. No conserved phenylalanine or tryptophan ends this CDR3, so it is likely a read error. The V call is TRBV20-1, the J call TRBJ2-7; D uncertain. This CDR3 region has 11 residues. Looked up from germline, CDR1 is DFQATT and CDR2 is SNEGSKA (reference sequence). As DNA, the CDR3 is TGCAGCTATCCCAAGGACCACGAGCAGTACCTC. The encoded protein is CSYPKDHEQYL.